The 29 T cell receptor beta chains below were found in one sample sequenced in a study of CD8+CD57+ T cells in acquired aplastic anemia. Patients who underwent sequencing had shown CD8+CD57+ cell expansion by flow cytometry. CDR3 and TCR beta VDJ profiling relied on a genomic DNA template. MiXCR, applied by TCRdb to the reads, yields one record per CDR3 protein. The sample yields around 180,000 distinct CDR3 sequences, roughly 50% seen once. Sequences were obtained from sorted CD4+, CD8+, or CD8+CD57+ T cells (not recorded which) from PBMCs. Every receptor here comes from a human donor with aplastic anemia.

This clonotype showed up many times. V is TRBV20-1 and J is TRBJ2-5; 8 nucleotides align to TRBD1. V lost 0 bases, J lost 0 bases, and 3 bases stayed unmatched. CDR1 and CDR2 (germline): DFQATT, SNEGSKA (reference sequence). The CDR3 runs to 15 residues. The DNA of the CDR3 is TGCAGTGCTAGAGATCTGGGACAGGACCAAGAGACCCAGTACTTC. Encoded protein: CSARDLGQDQETQYF.

This clonotype was seen repeatedly, ten times or more. CDR3 in DNA: TGTGCCAGCAGCCAAGATCCAACAGCGTGGGAGCAGTACTTC. It translates to CASSQDPTAWEQYF. The V and J genes are TRBV3-1 and TRBJ2-7; D is uncertain. In germline, CDR1 is LGHDT, CDR2 YNNKEL (reference sequence). V lost 0 bases, J lost 7 bases, and 13 bases lay in between. CDR3 size: 14 residues.

The rearrangement uses TRBV7-2 and TRBJ2-5; 8 positions agree with TRBD1. The CDR3 spans 15 residues. With V trimmed by 2 bases and J by 4 bases, 6 bases remained unmatched. Germline loops: CDR1 SGHTA, CDR2 FQGNSA. CDR3 sequence: CASSLWSGGSETQYF. The CDR3 region has the DNA TGTGCCAGCAGCTTATGGTCAGGGGGCTCAGAGACCCAGTACTTC. Full variable domain (missing parts from reference TRBV7-2 and TRBJ2-5): GAGVSQSPSNKVTEKGKDVELRCDPISGHTALYWYRQSLGQGLEFLIYFQGNSAPDKSGLPSDRFSAERTGGSVSTLTIQRTQQEDSAVYLCASSLWSGGSETQYFGPGTRLLVL.

This clonotype was seen many times. The V call is TRBV9, the J call TRBJ1-1, with 9 bases aligning to TRBD1. Germline lookup yields CDR1 SGDLS and CDR2 YYNGEE. The trim removed 3 bases at V and 1 base at J, leaving 4 bases unmatched. The CDR3 consists of 15 residues. This CDR3 reads CASSALQGANTEAFF. CDR3 DNA: TGTGCCAGCAGCGCCCTACAGGGGGCGAACACTGAAGCTTTCTTT.

The chain carries TRBV11-1 and TRBJ2-2, with a weak D call TRBD1 (6 bases). This CDR3 is 16 amino acids long. Germline V gene sequence: CDR1 SGHAT, CDR2 FQDESV (reference sequence). Trimming removed 1 base from V and 4 bases from J, with 13 bases in between. The CDR3 loop is CASSLEDSPVTGELFF. The CDR3 nucleotides are TGTGCCAGCAGCTTAGAGGACAGCCCTGTCACCGGGGAGCTGTTTTTT.

With regard to this clonotype: A much larger clone lies a single base off, so this may be a read error. This chain joins TRBV4-1 and TRBJ2-5, with no clear D. Germline-derived CDR1 and CDR2 are MGHRA and YSYEKL. V lost 1 base and J 7 bases, leaving 13 bases between the germline ends. The length of the CDR3 is 14 residues. In nucleotides, the CDR3 is TGCGCCAGCAGCCAAGGTCCGGGTAGGGCGACCCAGTACTTC. Translating gives CASSQGPGRATQYF.

CDR3 protein: CASSPHQETQYF. The CDR3 DNA reads as TGTGCCAGCAGCCCCCATCAAGAGACCCAGTACTTC. This chain connects TRBV7-2 to TRBJ2-5; unclear D gene. Germline CDR1 SGHTA, CDR2 FQGNSA. This CDR3 has 12 amino acids. The ends were cut back, 5 bases at V and 2 bases at J, with 6 bases in the middle.

The chain has TRBV20-1 and TRBJ1-6; the D is unclear. The CDR3 length is 18 residues. Germline CDR1 is DFQATT and CDR2 is SNEGSKA (reference sequence). Trimming cost V 0 bases and J 5 bases, with 20 bases left between them. The CDR3 loop is CSARDLIRQAGDNSPLHF. The CDR3 bases are TGCAGTGCTAGAGATTTAATCAGACAAGCAGGAGATAATTCACCCCTCCACTTT.

This sequence joins TRBV9 and TRBJ2-5; 13 bases match TRBD2. Germline CDR1 and CDR2: SGDLS and YYNGEE. V gave up 0 bases and J gave up 4 bases; unmatched junction bases: 3. The CDR3 extends over 16 amino acids. DNA of the CDR3: TGTGCCAGCAGCGTAGGTCGACTAGCGGGAGGAGAGACCCAGTACTTC. Protein sequence: CASSVGRLAGGETQYF. The full variable domain, rest sourced from reference TRBV9 and TRBJ2-5, is DSGVTQTPKHLITATGQRVTLRCSPRSGDLSVYWYQQSLDQGLQFLIQYYNGEERAKGNILERFSAQQFPDLHSELNLSSLELGDSALYFCASSVGRLAGGETQYFGPGTRLLVL.

The chain links TRBV9 to TRBJ2-3; TRBD2 matches 11 bases. Germline lookup yields CDR1 SGDLS and CDR2 YYNGEE. The CDR3 has 16 amino acids. Losses at the gene ends were 2 bases for V and 2 bases for J; bases not matched to a gene: 4. CDR3 residues: CASSVTTSGVTDTQYF. CDR3 DNA: TGTGCCAGCAGCGTGACGACTAGCGGGGTCACAGATACGCAGTATTTT.

The chain carries TRBV19 and TRBJ2-2, with a tentative D call TRBD1 (6 bases). V was cut by 1 base and J by 1 base, with 10 bases left in between. The CDR3 sequence is 16 residues long. The V gene's germline CDR1 is LNHDA and CDR2 SQIVND (reference sequence). The CDR3 DNA is TGTGCCAGTAGTATAGGGACGACAGGGAACACCGGGGAGCTGTTTTTT. Its translation is CASSIGTTGNTGELFF. Complete variable domain (other parts from reference TRBV19 and TRBJ2-2): DGGITQSPKYLFRKEGQNVTLSCEQNLNHDAMYWYRQDPGQGLRLIYYSQIVNDFQKGDIAEGYSVSREKKESFPLTVTSAQKNPTAFYLCASSIGTTGNTGELFFGEGSRLTVL.

The chain carries TRBV10-2 and TRBJ1-4, with 8 bases fitting TRBD1. V shed 8 bases, J shed 7 bases, and the junction held 3 bases outside the gene matches. The CDR3 spans 12 residues. Looked up from germline, CDR1 is WSHSY and CDR2 is SAAADI. Here the CDR3 reads CASGQGPEKLFF. CDR3 sequence (DNA): TGCGCCAGCGGACAGGGTCCTGAAAAACTGTTTTTT.

This clonotype was observed at least ten times. This chain joins TRBV6-1 and TRBJ1-2, with D unclear. This CDR3 has 12 amino acids. Between the trimmed V and J ends, which lost 6 bases and 8 bases, there was a span of 13 bases. Germline V CDR1 and CDR2: MNHNS, SASEGT. The CDR3 coding sequence is TGTGCCAGCAGCCTAGAGGGATGGGGCTACACCTTC. Residues: CASSLEGWGYTF.

The CDR3 DNA follows: TGTGCCAGCAGCTTAGGGGGGCCGGGCGAGCAGTACTTC. Protein product: CASSLGGPGEQYF. The chain recombines TRBV11-2 with TRBJ2-7, with D possibly TRBD1 on 6 matching bases. The V end lost 1 base, the J end lost 6 bases, and 10 bases lay between the germline ends. Germline V gene sequence: CDR1 SGHAT, CDR2 FQNNGV. The CDR3 has 13 amino acids.

This clonotype was recorded at least ten times. The chain combines TRBV7-6 with TRBJ2-2, with D hard to call. The CDR3 is made up of 14 amino acids. V was shortened by 5 bases and J by 6 bases, with 13 bases between the two germline ends. From germline, CDR1 is SGHVS and CDR2 FNYEAQ. As DNA, the CDR3 is TGTGCCAGCAGCCCAGAAAAGGGCCCCGGGGAGCTGTTTTTT. This codes for CASSPEKGPGELFF.

CDR3 in amino acids: CSADKNTEAFF. The DNA for the CDR3 is TGCAGTGCTGATAAGAACACTGAAGCTTTCTTT. The chain joins TRBV20-1 to TRBJ1-1; the D is unclear. The CDR3 is 11 amino acids. Germline CDR1 DFQATT, CDR2 SNEGSKA (reference sequence). V was shortened by 5 bases and J by 1 base, with 5 bases between the two germline ends.

This clonotype appeared many times. The V call is TRBV11-2, the J call TRBJ1-4; 11 bases match TRBD1. Germline CDR1 reads SGHAT; CDR2 reads FQNNGV. J was trimmed by 14 bases and V by 2 bases; bases with no gene match: 7. The CDR3 runs 14 residues. The CDR3 protein is CASSLSPGQGDLFF. The CDR3 DNA is TGTGCCAGCAGCTTAAGCCCGGGACAGGGGGACCTGTTTTTT.

V is TRBV29-1 and J is TRBJ2-3; the D is unclear. The CDR3 has 11 residues. The V end lost 3 bases, the J end lost 10 bases, and 11 bases lay between the germline ends. Germline CDR1 SQVTM, CDR2 ANQGSEA. The CDR3 loop reads CSVDRTQAQYF. CDR3 in DNA: TGCAGCGTTGACCGGACCCAGGCGCAGTATTTT.

This clonotype has at least ten counts. The genes are TRBV7-8 and TRBJ2-7; TRBD2 aligns across 8 bases. The CDR3 runs 14 residues. Germline CDR1 and CDR2: SGHVS and FQNEAQ. The ends lost 5 bases at V and 0 bases at J; junction bases unmatched: 3. CDR3 loop: CASSVSGTSYEQYF. CDR3 DNA: TGTGCCAGCAGCGTTAGCGGGACCTCCTACGAGCAGTACTTC.

Worth noting for this clonotype: This may come from a read error, since a much larger clone is one base off. This chain uses TRBV5-6 with TRBJ2-3, with TRBD1 as a possible D gene (5 bases). The CDR3 totals 18 residues. Germline lookup yields CDR1 SGHDT and CDR2 YYEEEE. DNA for the CDR3: TGTTCCAGCAGCTTGGGTACCTTTAAGGGGTGGGTAACAGATACGCAGTATTTT. This gives the protein CSSSLGTFKGWVTDTQYF.

This clonotype was picked up a small number of times. V and J are TRBV7-9 and TRBJ2-3; D may be TRBD1 (5 bases). V was cut by 3 bases and J by 3 bases, with 7 bases left in between. The CDR3 runs 13 residues. Germline V gives CDR1 SEHNR, CDR2 FQNEAQ (reference sequence). CDR3 loop: CASSLPGTDTQYF. In nucleotides, the CDR3 is TGTGCCAGCAGCTTGCCAGGGACAGATACGCAGTATTTT.

The chain couples TRBV9 to TRBJ2-5; D is perhaps TRBD2 (7 bases). Trimming cost V 0 bases and J 4 bases, with 10 bases left between them. There are 14 residues in the CDR3. Per the germline V gene, CDR1 is SGDLS and CDR2 is YYNGEE. In DNA, the CDR3 is TGTGCCAGCAGCGTAGGAGGGGGGGTAGAGACCCAGTACTTC. Translation: CASSVGGGVETQYF.

The V gene is TRBV7-9, the J gene TRBJ1-1; D unresolved. Trimming pared 3 bases from V and 7 bases from J, leaving 9 bases between. This CDR3 is built from 12 residues. Germline V lookup: CDR1 SEHNR, CDR2 FQNEAQ (reference sequence). As DNA, the CDR3 is TGTGCCAGCAGCTTCGGATCAAGTGAAGCTTTCTTT. Protein: CASSFGSSEAFF.

This clonotype appeared many times. The rearrangement links TRBV20-1 to TRBJ2-1; 7 positions agree with TRBD2. There are 14 residues in the CDR3. The germline V gene has CDR1 DFQATT and CDR2 SNEGSKA (reference sequence). After removal of 3 bases from V and 3 bases from J, the junction contained 5 bases not matched to a gene. The CDR3, as DNA: TGCAGTGCTAGCCGCGGGAGAAACTACAATGAGCAGTTCTTC. The encoded protein is CSASRGRNYNEQFF.

The chain joins TRBV7-3 to TRBJ2-1; D is unresolved. CDR1 and CDR2 (germline): SGHTA, FQGTGA. Trimming pared 3 bases from V and 8 bases from J, leaving 8 bases between. This CDR3 spans 12 amino acids. CDR3 region: CASSFRPDEQFF. The CDR3 DNA sequence: TGTGCCAGCAGCTTTCGACCGGATGAGCAGTTCTTC. The complete variable domain, with remaining parts taken from reference TRBV7-3 and TRBJ2-1, reads GAGVSQTPSNKVTEKGKYVELRCDPISGHTALYWYRQSLGQGPEFLIYFQGTGAADDSGLPNDRFFAVRPEGSVSTLKIQRTERGDSAVYLCASSFRPDEQFFGPGTRLTVL.

This clonotype was observed at least ten times. The chain couples TRBV6-5 to TRBJ2-7, with 7 bases aligning to TRBD1. The junction had 2 bases not matched to a gene; V was cut back by 0 bases and J by 0 bases. Germline V gives CDR1 MNHEY, CDR2 SVGAGI. The CDR3 is 15 amino acids. CDR3 in DNA: TGTGCCAGCAGTTACTCAAACAGGGGCTCCTACGAGCAGTACTTC. This codes for CASSYSNRGSYEQYF.

The chain employs TRBV29-1 and TRBJ2-1; D is undetermined. V was cut by 4 bases and J by 4 bases, with 11 bases left in between. The germline CDR1 and CDR2 sequences are SQVTM and ANQGSEA. The CDR3 totals 13 residues. The CDR3 spells CSVVGQNYNEQFF. The CDR3 nucleotides are TGCAGCGTTGTAGGCCAGAATTACAATGAGCAGTTCTTC.

This clonotype came up once. The gene calls are TRBV20-1 and TRBJ2-5, with a possible D match to TRBD2 (5 bases). The CDR3 extends over 14 amino acids. V shed 3 bases and J shed 7 bases, with 18 bases lying between them. Germline V CDR1 and CDR2: DFQATT, SNEGSKA (reference sequence). In nucleotides, the CDR3 is TGCAGTGCTAGGGAGGTCGGCGGCCGGCGGACCCAGTACTTC. Encoded protein: CSAREVGGRRTQYF.

This clonotype was recorded many times. The chain couples TRBV12-3 or TRBV12-4 to TRBJ2-5; D call uncertain. The CDR3 length is 14 residues. V lost 3 bases and J 5 bases, leaving 13 bases between the germline ends. This chain's CDR3 is CASSLRQALETQYF. The DNA of the CDR3 is TGTGCCAGCAGTTTGCGGCAGGCATTGGAGACCCAGTACTTC.